One and the same sample provided the 15 T cell receptor beta chains below, sequenced in a study of cytomegalovirus exposure and HLA in healthy donors (TCRdb year 2017). Receptor amplification or capture employed the immunoSEQ multiplex PCR assay. For the multiplex PCR, a mixture combining 60 forward primers for TCR Vbeta segments and 13 reverse primers for TCR Jbeta segments was used. The clones in this table, taken by TCRdb from immuneACCESS, are in-frame only. Not every clone is retained; where verified, under half of the shortfall comes from an unresolved V gene, and the cause of the rest is unknown. This sample holds 220,000 or so clones; approximately 80% were observed only once. Of the sample, 1.7% falls within the top ten clones. The sequenced sample consisted of PBMCs. The receptors here all came from a man aged 45-60 years in good health and CMV-seronegative.

The J gene is TRBJ1-5, the V gene TRBV2; D may be TRBD1 (5 bases). CDR3 size: 18 residues. The germline V gene encodes CDR1 SNHLY and CDR2 FYNNEI. Trimming left V 5 bases short and J 1 base short, with 21 bases between. CDR3 protein: CASSYQGLSPSSNQPQHF. The CDR3 DNA reads as TGTGCCAGCAGTTATCAGGGTTTGTCGCCTTCCAGCAATCAGCCCCAGCATTTT. Drawing the rest from reference TRBV2 and TRBJ1-5, the complete variable domain is EPEVTQTPSHQVTQMGQEVILRCVPISNHLYFYWYRQILGQKVEFLVSFYNNEISEKSEIFDDQFSVERPDGSNFTLKIRSTKLEDSAMYFCASSYQGLSPSSNQPQHFGDGTRLSIL.

The rearrangement uses TRBV28 and TRBJ2-7, with 11 positions matching TRBD2. Germline trimming cut 5 bases from V and 8 bases from J; bases unmatched to any gene: 11. The CDR3 has 15 residues. Germline V lookup: CDR1 MDHEN, CDR2 SYDVKM. The chain's CDR3 is CASSPPTSGDTKQYF. The DNA of the CDR3 is TGTGCCAGCAGTCCGCCGACTAGCGGGGATACTAAGCAGTACTTC. Variable domain in full (rest from reference TRBV28 and TRBJ2-7): DVKVTQSSRYLVKRTGEKVFLECVQDMDHENMFWYRQDPGLGLRLIYFSYDVKMKEKGDIPEGYSVSREKKERFSLILESASTNQTSMYLCASSPPTSGDTKQYFGPGTRLTVT.

The chain joins TRBV28 to TRBJ1-1; D perhaps matches TRBD1 (6 bases). CDR3 size: 14 residues. Trimming took 6 bases from V and 0 from J, leaving 11 bases between them. Germline assignment: CDR1 MDHEN and CDR2 SYDVKM. The CDR3 DNA sequence: TGTGCCAGCAGCGAGGCAGGGGTGAACACTGAAGCTTTCTTT. Its translation: CASSEAGVNTEAFF.

The chain joins TRBV6-5 to TRBJ1-1, with 10 bases aligning to TRBD1. There are 15 residues in the CDR3. Germline trimming cut 6 bases from V and 1 base from J; bases unmatched to any gene: 5. Per the germline V gene, CDR1 is MNHEY and CDR2 is SVGAGI. The CDR3 spells CASREDRGSNTEAFF. The CDR3 DNA is TGTGCCAGCAGGGAGGACAGGGGGTCGAACACTGAAGCTTTCTTT.

This clone was observed a single time. The rearrangement joins TRBV11-3 to TRBJ1-1, with D possibly matching TRBD1 (5 bases). The germline V gene has CDR1 SGHNT and CDR2 YENEEA. Trimming stripped 5 bases from V and 1 base from J, with 14 bases between. The CDR3 sequence is 15 residues long. The CDR3 sequence: CASSRPGTGNTEAFF. CDR3 DNA sequence: TGTGCCAGCAGCCGTCCCGGGACTGGGAACACTGAAGCTTTCTTT.

The chain has TRBV6-6 and TRBJ2-7, with 10 bases that match TRBD2. Germline CDR1 and CDR2: MNHNY and SVGAGI (reference sequence). Unmatched junction bases numbered 8, after V lost 4 bases and J lost 5 bases. The CDR3 contains 15 residues. The CDR3 bases are TGTGCCAGCAGTTTCGAAGCGGGAGGGTATGACGAGCAGTACTTC. This sequence encodes CASSFEAGGYDEQYF.

The chain is built from TRBV28 and TRBJ2-1, with 7 bases lining up with TRBD2. Trimming took 2 bases from V and 6 from J; bases not matched to a gene: 4. Germline CDR1 and CDR2: MDHEN and SYDVKM. The CDR3 is 14 residues long. The CDR3 here is CASSLAGVGNEQFF. Written as DNA, the CDR3 is TGTGCCAGCAGTTTAGCGGGAGTTGGCAATGAGCAGTTCTTC.

This chain's CDR3 is CASTPAARDEQYF. The CDR3 region has the DNA TGTGCCAGTACCCCCGCGGCCCGAGACGAGCAGTACTTC. The V and J genes are TRBV19 and TRBJ2-7, with no clear D. Trimming shortened V by 7 bases and J by 5 bases, and 15 bases separated the two germline ends. CDR1 LNHDA and CDR2 SQIVND come from the germline V gene (reference sequence). The CDR3 is made up of 13 amino acids.

The chain recombines TRBV10-1 with TRBJ2-7, with 10 bases aligning to TRBD2. The V segment lost 5 bases and the J segment 6 bases; nucleotides outside the gene matches: 4. From germline, CDR1 is WNHNN and CDR2 SYGVQD (reference sequence). CDR3 length: 13 residues. CDR3 in DNA: TGCGCCAGCAGTAAGGCTAGCGGGGGCGAGCAGTACTTC. Its protein is CASSKASGGEQYF.

In this sample, this clone turned up once. J is TRBJ2-3 and V is TRBV5-1; 9 nucleotides agree with TRBD1. Germline lookup yields CDR1 SGHRS and CDR2 YFSETQ. The CDR3 is 15 amino acids. The V segment lost 4 bases and the J segment 1 base; nucleotides outside the gene matches: 4. CDR3 protein: CASSLRQGGTDTQYF. The CDR3 DNA reads TGCGCCAGCAGCCTAAGACAGGGGGGCACAGATACGCAGTATTTT.

This clone has only a few counts. V gene TRBV5-6 combines with J gene TRBJ1-2; D is uncertain. The ends were cut back, 5 bases at V and 1 base at J, with 12 bases in the middle. This CDR3 is 14 amino acids long. Per the germline V gene, CDR1 is SGHDT and CDR2 is YYEEEE. CDR3 coding DNA: TGTGCCAGCAGGTTCAATCAGGTTAACTATGGCTACACCTTC. This gives the protein CASRFNQVNYGYTF.

This chain links TRBV27 with TRBJ2-3; 8 positions agree with TRBD2. After removal of 0 bases from V and 5 bases from J, the junction contained 7 bases not matched to a gene. The CDR3 runs 16 residues. Germline values: CDR1 MNHEY, CDR2 SMNVEV (reference sequence). The DNA for the CDR3 is TGTGCCAGCAGTTTATCGAGGACTAGCACTCTAGATACGCAGTATTTT. Its protein is CASSLSRTSTLDTQYF.

The chain has TRBV7-3 and TRBJ2-1, with TRBD1 as a possible D gene (5 bases). Germline values: CDR1 SGHTA, CDR2 FQGTGA. The V end lost 4 bases, the J end lost 6 bases, and 13 bases lay between the germline ends. This CDR3 region has 14 residues. CDR3 residues: CASSSLRASNEQFF. CDR3 DNA sequence: TGTGCCAGCAGCTCCCTCAGGGCCTCCAATGAGCAGTTCTTC.

With respect to this clone: In the same sample, other DNA sequences code for this CDR3. The chain couples TRBV27 to TRBJ2-5; D may be TRBD2 (7 bases). Gene TRBJ2-7 matches the end of the DNA better, so the J call may be wrong. Germline CDR1 reads MNHEY; CDR2 reads SMNVEV (reference sequence). The CDR3 loop spans 13 amino acids. The CDR3 here is CASSLGGLYEQYF. For the CDR3, the DNA is TGTGCCAGCAGTTTGGGGGGGCTATACGAGCAGTACTTC.

The J gene is TRBJ2-5, the V gene TRBV6-4; tentative D call: TRBD1 (6 bases). CDR3 length: 22 residues. V lost 2 bases and J 5 bases, leaving 36 bases between the germline ends. Per the germline V gene, CDR1 is MRHNA and CDR2 is SNTAGT. CDR3 in amino acids: CASSDRRTARTQGSAMTETQYF. DNA of the CDR3: TGTGCCAGCAGTGACCGCAGGACAGCGAGGACTCAAGGGAGCGCCATGACGGAGACCCAGTACTTC.